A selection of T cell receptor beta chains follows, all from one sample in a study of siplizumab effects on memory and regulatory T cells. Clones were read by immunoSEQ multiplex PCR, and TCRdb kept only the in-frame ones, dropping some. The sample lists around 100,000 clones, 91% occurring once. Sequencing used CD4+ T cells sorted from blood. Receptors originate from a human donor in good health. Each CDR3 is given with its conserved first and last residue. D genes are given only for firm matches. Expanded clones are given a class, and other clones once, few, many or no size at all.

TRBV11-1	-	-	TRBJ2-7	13	CASSPDRSYEQYF	TGTGCCAGCAGCCCTGACAGGTCCTACGAGCAGTACTTC
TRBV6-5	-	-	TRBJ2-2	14	CASGLFANTGELFF	TGTGCCAGCGGACTGTTCGCGAACACCGGGGAGCTGTTTTTT
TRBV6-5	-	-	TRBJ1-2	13	CASSYWSDKGYTF	TGTGCCAGCAGTTACTGGTCGGACAAAGGCTACACCTTC
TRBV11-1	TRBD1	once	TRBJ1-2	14	CASSLDTGVDGYTF	TGTGCCAGCAGCTTAGACACAGGGGTGGATGGCTACACCTTC
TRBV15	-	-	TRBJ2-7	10	CATSPNEQYF	TGTGCCACCAGCCCGAACGAGCAGTACTTC
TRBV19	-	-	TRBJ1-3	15	CASSINPYSGNTIYF	TGTGCCAGTAGTATAAACCCTTACTCTGGAAACACCATATATTTT
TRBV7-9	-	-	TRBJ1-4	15	CASSLGDATNEKLFF	TGTGCCAGCAGCTTAGGAGATGCAACTAATGAAAAACTGTTTTTT
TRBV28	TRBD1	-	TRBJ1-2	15	CASSYPNQGARGYTF	TGTGCCAGCAGTTATCCAAATCAGGGGGCGCGGGGCTACACCTTC
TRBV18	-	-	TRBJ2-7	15	CASSPFLGGAYEQYF	TGTGCCAGCTCACCTTTTTTGGGGGGCGCCTACGAGCAGTACTTC
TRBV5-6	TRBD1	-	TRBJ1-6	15	CASSLWGQGSSPLHF	TGTGCCAGCAGCTTGTGGGGACAGGGGAGTTCACCCCTCCACTTT
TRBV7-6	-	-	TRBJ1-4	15	CASSLAQGVNEKLFF	TGTGCCAGCAGCTTGGCACAGGGAGTTAATGAAAAACTGTTTTTT
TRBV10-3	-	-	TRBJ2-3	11	CAISSTDTQYF	TGTGCCATCAGTAGCACAGATACGCAGTATTTT
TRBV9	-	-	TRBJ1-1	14	CASSPKAGGTEAFF	TGTGCCAGCAGCCCGAAGGCGGGAGGCACTGAAGCTTTCTTT
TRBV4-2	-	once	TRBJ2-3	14	CASSSGTEGDTQYF	TGTGCCAGCAGCTCCGGGACGGAGGGGGATACGCAGTATTTT
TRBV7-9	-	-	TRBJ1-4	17	CASSPPGSVATNEKLFF	TGTGCCAGCAGCCCCCCCGGCAGCGTGGCAACTAATGAAAAACTGTTTTTT
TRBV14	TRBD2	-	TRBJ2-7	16	CASSRSTSGGLYEQYF	TGTGCCAGCAGCCGATCGACTAGCGGGGGACTCTACGAGCAGTACTTC
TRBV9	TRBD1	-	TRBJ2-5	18	CASSATGDTRSFQETQYF	TGTGCCAGCAGCGCGACAGGGGACACCCGAAGTTTCCAAGAGACCCAGTACTTC
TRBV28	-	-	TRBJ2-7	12	CASSLASYEQYF	TGTGCCAGCAGTTTAGCCTCCTACGAGCAGTACTTC
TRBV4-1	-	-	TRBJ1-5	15	CASSQMDSSNQPQHF	TGCGCCAGCAGTCAAATGGACAGTAGCAATCAGCCCCAGCATTTT
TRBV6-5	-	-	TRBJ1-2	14	CASSYVAGNYGYTF	TGTGCCAGCAGTTACGTTGCAGGGAATTATGGCTACACCTTC
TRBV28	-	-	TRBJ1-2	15	CASSIGRGLNYGYTF	TGTGCCAGCAGTATCGGACGCGGCCTGAACTATGGCTACACCTTC
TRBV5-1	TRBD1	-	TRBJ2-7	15	CASSPGTGITYEQYF	TGCGCCAGCAGCCCCGGGACAGGGATCACGTACGAGCAGTACTTC
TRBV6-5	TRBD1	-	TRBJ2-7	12	CASQGSSYEQYF	TGTGCCTCACAGGGGAGCTCCTACGAGCAGTACTTC